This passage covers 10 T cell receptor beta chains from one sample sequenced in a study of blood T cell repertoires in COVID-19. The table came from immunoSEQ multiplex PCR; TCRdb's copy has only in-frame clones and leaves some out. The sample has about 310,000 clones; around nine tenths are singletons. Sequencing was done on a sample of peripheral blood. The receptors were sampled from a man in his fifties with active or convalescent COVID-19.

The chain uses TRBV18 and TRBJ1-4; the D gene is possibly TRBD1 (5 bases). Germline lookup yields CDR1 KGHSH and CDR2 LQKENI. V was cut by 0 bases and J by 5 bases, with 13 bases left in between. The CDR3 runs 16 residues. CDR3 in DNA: TGTGCCAGCTCACCACCTGGAACACCAGGGAATGAAAAACTGTTTTTT. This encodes CASSPPGTPGNEKLFF.

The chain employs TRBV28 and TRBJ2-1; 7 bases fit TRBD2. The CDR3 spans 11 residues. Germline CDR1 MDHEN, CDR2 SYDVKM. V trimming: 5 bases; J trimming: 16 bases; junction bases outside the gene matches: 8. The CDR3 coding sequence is TGTGCCAGCAGTCTCAACCTAGCGGTCTTCTTC. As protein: CASSLNLAVFF. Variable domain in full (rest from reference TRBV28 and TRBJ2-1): DVKVTQSSRYLVKRTGEKVFLECVQDMDHENMFWYRQDPGLGLRLIYFSYDVKMKEKGDIPEGYSVSREKKERFSLILESASTNQTSMYLCASSLNLAVFFGPGTRLTVL.

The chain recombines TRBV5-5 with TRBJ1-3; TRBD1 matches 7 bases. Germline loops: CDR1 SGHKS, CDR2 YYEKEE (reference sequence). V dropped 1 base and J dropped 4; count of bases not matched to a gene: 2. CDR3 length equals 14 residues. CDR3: CASSLTGDGNTIYF. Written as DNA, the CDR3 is TGTGCCAGCAGCTTGACAGGGGACGGAAACACCATATATTTT.

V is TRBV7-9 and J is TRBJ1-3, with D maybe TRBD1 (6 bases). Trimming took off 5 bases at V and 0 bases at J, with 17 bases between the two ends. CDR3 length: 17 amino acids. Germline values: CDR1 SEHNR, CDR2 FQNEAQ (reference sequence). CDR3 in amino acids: CASSPRGGGLSGNTIYF. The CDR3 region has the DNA TGTGCCAGCAGCCCCAGGGGCGGGGGCCTCTCTGGAAACACCATATATTTT.

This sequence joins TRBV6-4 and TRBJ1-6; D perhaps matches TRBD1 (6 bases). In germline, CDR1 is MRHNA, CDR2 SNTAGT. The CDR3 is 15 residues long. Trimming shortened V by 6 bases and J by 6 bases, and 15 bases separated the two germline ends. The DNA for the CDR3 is TGTGCCAGCAGCCTACAGGGCGTCGGTAATTCACCCCTCCACTTT. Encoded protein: CASSLQGVGNSPLHF.

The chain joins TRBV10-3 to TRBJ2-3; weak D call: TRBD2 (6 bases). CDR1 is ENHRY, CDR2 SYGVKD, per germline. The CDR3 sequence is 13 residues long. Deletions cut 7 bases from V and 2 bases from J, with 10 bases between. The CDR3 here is CAINRESTDTQYF. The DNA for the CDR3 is TGTGCCATCAATCGGGAGTCCACAGATACGCAGTATTTT.

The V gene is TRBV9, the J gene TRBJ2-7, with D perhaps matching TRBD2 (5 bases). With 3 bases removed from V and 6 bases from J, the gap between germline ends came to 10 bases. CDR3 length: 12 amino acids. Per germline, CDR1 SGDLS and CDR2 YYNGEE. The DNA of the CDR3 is TGTGCCAGCAGCGGGGCTAGCTCCGAGCAGTACTTC. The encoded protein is CASSGASSEQYF.

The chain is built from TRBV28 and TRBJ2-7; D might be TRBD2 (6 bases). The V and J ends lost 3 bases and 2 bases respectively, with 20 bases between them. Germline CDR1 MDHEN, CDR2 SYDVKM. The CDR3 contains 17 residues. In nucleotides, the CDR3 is TGTGCCAGCAGTTTGGGGGGTTCTGTGGGTTGGCCCTACGAGCAGTACTTC. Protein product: CASSLGGSVGWPYEQYF. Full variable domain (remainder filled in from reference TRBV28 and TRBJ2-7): DVKVTQSSRYLVKRTGEKVFLECVQDMDHENMFWYRQDPGLGLRLIYFSYDVKMKEKGDIPEGYSVSREKKERFSLILESASTNQTSMYLCASSLGGSVGWPYEQYFGPGTRLTVT.

The CDR3 loop reads CASSPGQGKETQYF. The CDR3 DNA follows: TGTGCCAGCAGCCCCGGACAGGGGAAAGAGACCCAGTACTTC. The chain links TRBV5-8 to TRBJ2-5, with 9 bases lining up with TRBD1. Germline CDR1 is SGHTS and CDR2 is YDEGEE. This CDR3 has 14 amino acids. After removal of 4 bases from V and 3 bases from J, the junction contained 4 bases not matched to a gene.

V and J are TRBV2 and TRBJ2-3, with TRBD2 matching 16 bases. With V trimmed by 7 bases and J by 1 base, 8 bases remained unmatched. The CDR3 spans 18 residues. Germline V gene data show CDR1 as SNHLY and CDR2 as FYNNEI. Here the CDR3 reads CASKRGLAGGLGTDTQYF. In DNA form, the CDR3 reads TGTGCCAGCAAGAGGGGACTAGCGGGAGGGCTTGGCACAGATACGCAGTATTTT. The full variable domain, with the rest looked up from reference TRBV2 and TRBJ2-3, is EPEVTQTPSHQVTQMGQEVILRCVPISNHLYFYWYRQILGQKVEFLVSFYNNEISEKSEIFDDQFSVERPDGSNFTLKIRSTKLEDSAMYFCASKRGLAGGLGTDTQYFGPGTRLTVL.